The 19 T cell receptor beta chains listed next were all sequenced from one sample in a study of cytomegalovirus exposure and HLA in healthy donors. PCR primers comprised 60 Vbeta and 13 Jbeta primers. This table comes from immunoSEQ multiplex PCR, and its TCRdb copy is limited to in-frame clones, with some not included. The table records roughly 130,000 clones, over 60% of them present only once. The sample taken for sequencing was PBMCs. The receptor source for this set is a human donor in good health.

This chain links TRBV12-5 with TRBJ1-5; 8 bases are shared with TRBD1. Trimming removed 5 bases from V and 5 bases from J; junction bases left unmatched: 5. CDR3 length: 14 residues. The V gene's germline CDR1 is LGHNT and CDR2 FRNRAP. The CDR3: CASGTGQGDQPQHF. CDR3 in DNA: TGTGCTAGTGGTACAGGACAGGGAGATCAGCCCCAGCATTTT. The whole variable domain, filled in from reference TRBV12-5 and TRBJ1-5, reads DARVTQTPRHKVTEMGQEVTMRCQPILGHNTVFWYRQTMMQGLELLAYFRNRAPLDDSGMPKDRFSAEMPDATLATLKIQPSEPRDSAVYFCASGTGQGDQPQHFGDGTRLSIL.

This chain links TRBV7-9 with TRBJ2-7; D unclear. V was clipped by 1 base and J by 3 bases, with 7 bases between them. Germline CDR1 and CDR2: SEHNR and FQNEAQ (reference sequence). The CDR3 is 13 residues long. The CDR3 nucleotides are TGTGCCAGCAGCTTAGGGGCCAGCTACGAGCAGTACTTC. Amino acids: CASSLGASYEQYF.

CDR3 sequence reads: CASSLRGSSGEAFF. As DNA, the CDR3 is TGTGCCAGCAGCCTCAGAGGGAGCTCTGGGGAAGCTTTCTTT. This sequence joins TRBV7-3 and TRBJ1-1; D is unclear. Per germline, CDR1 SGHTA and CDR2 FQGTGA. Trimming pared 5 bases from V and 8 bases from J, leaving 18 bases between. This CDR3 has 14 residues.

This clone showed up just a few times. The rearrangement links TRBV10-3 to TRBJ1-5, with D tentatively TRBD1 (5 bases). This CDR3 is 14 amino acids long. CDR1 is ENHRY, CDR2 SYGVKD, per germline. Trimming shortened V by 3 bases and J by 5 bases, and 11 bases separated the two germline ends. DNA of the CDR3: TGTGCCATCAGTGATTGGGGGGAGGATCAGCCCCAGCATTTT. Protein product: CAISDWGEDQPQHF.

This chain joins TRBV4-2 and TRBJ1-1; weak D call: TRBD1 (5 bases). Trimming took off 6 bases at V and 2 bases at J, with 13 bases between the two ends. The CDR3 length is 14 residues. Germline V gives CDR1 LGHNA, CDR2 YNFKEQ. For the CDR3, the DNA is TGTGCCAGCAGTTACATCAGGGAAAACACTGAAGCTTTCTTT. Its translation is CASSYIRENTEAFF.

CDR3 amino acids: CASRSRGPYNEQFF. CDR3 DNA sequence: TGTGCCAGCAGGAGCAGGGGACCCTACAATGAGCAGTTCTTC. The chain couples TRBV2 to TRBJ2-1, with a tentative D call TRBD1 (6 bases). V was shortened by 6 bases and J by 2 bases, with 11 bases between the two germline ends. The CDR3 spans 14 residues. The germline gives CDR1 SNHLY, CDR2 FYNNEI.

The rearrangement joins TRBV7-9 to TRBJ2-7; a possible D gene is TRBD2 (7 bases). The CDR3 spans 15 residues. Germline V CDR1 and CDR2: SEHNR, FQNEAQ (reference sequence). V dropped 5 bases and J dropped 2 bases, with 16 bases sitting between them. The CDR3 sequence is CASSQGRGRTYEQYF. The DNA for the CDR3 is TGTGCCAGCAGCCAGGGGAGGGGGAGAACCTACGAGCAGTACTTC.

The chain has TRBV7-8 and TRBJ2-1, with TRBD1 as a possible D gene (6 bases). Trimming took 9 bases from V and 8 from J, leaving 20 bases between them. The CDR3 has 14 amino acids. Germline CDR1 is SGHVS and CDR2 is FQNEAQ. CDR3 coding DNA: TGTGCCAGTCGTGGGGACATCCCCGGGCATGAGCAGTTCTTC. Protein: CASRGDIPGHEQFF.

The sample holds one count of this clone. The rearrangement joins TRBV6-6 to TRBJ1-3; D not certain. Trimming stripped 8 bases from V and 0 bases from J, with 2 bases between. The CDR3 loop spans 11 amino acids. Germline values: CDR1 MNHNY, CDR2 SVGAGI (reference sequence). DNA for the CDR3: TGTGCCAGCCGCTCTGGAAACACCATATATTTT. Translating it yields CASRSGNTIYF.

This chain uses TRBV11-3 with TRBJ2-3, with 7 bases matching TRBD1. The CDR3 covers 15 residues. The trim removed 4 bases at V and 3 bases at J, leaving 7 bases unmatched. CDR1 and CDR2 (germline): SGHNT, YENEEA. CDR3 in DNA: TGTGCCAGCAGCTCCCGGGACAGTTTAACAGATACGCAGTATTTT. As protein: CASSSRDSLTDTQYF.

This clone was counted a single time. The chain recombines TRBV9 with TRBJ2-3; 8 bases map to TRBD2. Looked up from germline, CDR1 is SGDLS and CDR2 is YYNGEE. Losses at the gene ends were 3 bases for V and 2 bases for J; bases not matched to a gene: 5. The length of the CDR3 is 15 residues. The chain's CDR3 is CASSGRGGTTDTQYF. As DNA, the CDR3 is TGTGCCAGCAGCGGCCGGGGGGGCACCACAGATACGCAGTATTTT.

This clone was seen just once. This rearrangement joins TRBV27 to TRBJ2-3, with 9 bases aligning to TRBD1. The J segment lost 1 base and the V segment lost 10 bases, leaving 15 bases of the junction unmatched. The CDR3 runs 17 residues. The germline CDR1 and CDR2 sequences are MNHEY and SMNVEV (reference sequence). CDR3 residues: CATHRGPLILGTDTQYF. CDR3 DNA sequence: TGTGCCACACACAGGGGGCCACTGATCTTAGGCACAGATACGCAGTATTTT.

Here the CDR3 DNA reads TGTGCCAGCAGCTTAGACGGGAGGGCACCCTATAATTCACCCCTCCACTTT. Its translation: CASSLDGRAPYNSPLHF. V is TRBV11-2 and J is TRBJ1-6; D gene ambiguous. CDR3 length equals 17 residues. V was shortened by 0 bases and J by 2 bases, with 11 bases between the two germline ends. The V gene's germline CDR1 is SGHAT and CDR2 FQNNGV.

This clone was counted a single time. For the CDR3, the DNA is TGTGCCAGTAGGACGGGAGATTATAGCAATCAGCCCCAGCATTTT. This gives the protein CASRTGDYSNQPQHF. The gene calls are TRBV19 and TRBJ1-5; no clear D gene. Germline-derived CDR1 and CDR2 are LNHDA and SQIVND (reference sequence). The CDR3 loop spans 15 amino acids. The germline V and J ends were trimmed by 6 bases and 0 bases, with 12 bases remaining between them.

The V gene is TRBV29-1, the J gene TRBJ1-6, with 8 bases identical to TRBD1. V was clipped by 6 bases and J by 5 bases; unmatched bases: 3. The CDR3 length is 13 residues. Germline V gene lookup returns CDR1 SQVTM and CDR2 ANQGSEA. The DNA for the CDR3 is TGCAGCGTCGGGGACAGGAATAATTCACCCCTCCACTTT. The encoded protein is CSVGDRNNSPLHF.

This clone has just one count. The V gene is TRBV6-5, the J gene TRBJ1-5; D is possibly TRBD1 (6 bases). CDR3 length: 13 amino acids. The V end lost 11 bases, the J end lost 7 bases, and 18 bases lay between the germline ends. Germline-derived CDR1 and CDR2 are MNHEY and SVGAGI. The CDR3 sequence is CAAGEGDGQPQHF. DNA of the CDR3: TGTGCCGCGGGGGAGGGGGACGGACAGCCCCAGCATTTT.

This clone came up a few times. The chain couples TRBV5-1 to TRBJ2-7; 7 bases are shared with TRBD2. J lost 0 bases, V lost 4 bases, and 10 bases had no gene match. Germline lookup yields CDR1 SGHRS and CDR2 YFSETQ. The CDR3 covers 16 residues. The CDR3 nucleotides are TGCGCCAGCAGCATGGAGGGACGGACTAGCTCCTACGAGCAGTACTTC. As protein: CASSMEGRTSSYEQYF.

V gene TRBV9 combines with J gene TRBJ1-2; 7 nucleotides align to TRBD1. The germline V gene has CDR1 SGDLS and CDR2 YYNGEE. CDR3 length equals 14 residues. J was trimmed by 7 bases and V by 4 bases; bases with no gene match: 10. In DNA form, the CDR3 reads TGTGCCAGCAGCCCCAGACAGGGTAAACGTGGCTACACCTTC. Its translation: CASSPRQGKRGYTF.

The chain employs TRBV19 and TRBJ1-5; D not resolved. Trimming took 5 bases from V and 4 from J, leaving 9 bases between them. Germline CDR1 is LNHDA and CDR2 is SQIVND (reference sequence). CDR3 length: 13 residues. The CDR3 DNA follows: TGTGCCAGTAGTCCAGACGGGAATCAGCCCCAGCATTTT. Its translation: CASSPDGNQPQHF.